Listed below are T cell receptor beta chains from one sample, sequenced in a study of chemoradiotherapy in HPV16-positive cancers. Some clones are missing from TCRdb's copy, which holds only in-frame ones; the method was immunoSEQ multiplex PCR. The table includes 15,000 to 20,000 clones, about three quarters detected once. The material was obtained from a patient who underwent chemoradiotherapy. The source of these receptors is a human donor with HPV-associated anogenital cancer. Both conserved end residues are part of each CDR3. Fields, in order: CDR3 length, D gene, J gene, V gene, clone size, CDR3 protein, CDR3 DNA. A D gene is named only where the DNA matches it firmly. Clone size is not always given. Where it is, it says once, few, many or a class for expanded clones.

cdr3_length: 13; d_call: NA; j_call: TRBJ2-1; v_call: TRBV4-3; clone_size: NA; cdr3_aa: CASSQVGGSEQFF; cdr3_nt: TGCGCCAGCAGCCAAGTGGGGGGCAGTGAGCAGTTCTTC
cdr3_length: 12; d_call: NA; j_call: TRBJ1-3; v_call: TRBV29-1; clone_size: NA; cdr3_aa: CSVEQAGNTIYF; cdr3_nt: TGCAGCGTTGAGCAGGCTGGAAACACCATATATTTT
cdr3_length: 14; d_call: TRBD1; j_call: TRBJ2-4; v_call: TRBV5-1; clone_size: NA; cdr3_aa: CASSTTGVVPIQYF; cdr3_nt: TGCGCCAGCAGCACCACAGGGGTAGTTCCCATTCAGTACTTC
cdr3_length: 15; d_call: NA; j_call: TRBJ2-5; v_call: TRBV13; clone_size: NA; cdr3_aa: CASSLGGLGEETQYF; cdr3_nt: TGTGCCAGCAGCCTAGGAGGGTTGGGCGAAGAGACCCAGTACTTC
cdr3_length: 12; d_call: NA; j_call: TRBJ1-4; v_call: TRBV7-2; clone_size: NA; cdr3_aa: CASSLGPTRLFF; cdr3_nt: TGTGCCAGCAGCCTTGGCCCCACAAGGCTGTTTTTT
cdr3_length: 15; d_call: NA; j_call: TRBJ1-4; v_call: TRBV11-2; clone_size: NA; cdr3_aa: CASSIQQGPNEKLFF; cdr3_nt: TGTGCCAGCAGCATTCAACAGGGACCTAATGAAAAACTGTTTTTT
cdr3_length: 17; d_call: NA; j_call: TRBJ1-3; v_call: TRBV7-6; clone_size: once; cdr3_aa: CASSLDARGSTRDTIYF; cdr3_nt: TGTGCCAGCAGCTTAGATGCCCGGGGCTCTACCCGGGACACCATATATTTT
cdr3_length: 14; d_call: NA; j_call: TRBJ2-7; v_call: TRBV6-5; clone_size: NA; cdr3_aa: CASSYGQDGYEQYF; cdr3_nt: TGTGCCAGCAGTTACGGGCAGGATGGCTACGAGCAGTACTTC
cdr3_length: 14; d_call: NA; j_call: TRBJ2-3; v_call: TRBV6-6; clone_size: NA; cdr3_aa: CASSFSAGTDTQYF; cdr3_nt: TGTGCCAGCAGTTTTAGCGCAGGGACAGATACGCAGTATTTT
cdr3_length: 14; d_call: NA; j_call: TRBJ1-3; v_call: TRBV7-9; clone_size: few; cdr3_aa: CASSSGTAGNTIYF; cdr3_nt: TGTGCCAGCAGCTCAGGGACCGCAGGAAACACCATATATTTT
cdr3_length: 15; d_call: NA; j_call: TRBJ2-5; v_call: TRBV5-6; clone_size: NA; cdr3_aa: CASSLLGRRGETQYF; cdr3_nt: TGTGCCAGCAGCTTGCTGGGGAGGCGGGGAGAGACCCAGTACTTC
cdr3_length: 17; d_call: NA; j_call: TRBJ1-6; v_call: TRBV5-4; clone_size: NA; cdr3_aa: CASSATGGRAYNSPLHF; cdr3_nt: TGTGCCAGCAGCGCAACGGGGGGTAGGGCCTATAATTCACCCCTCCACTTT
cdr3_length: 15; d_call: NA; j_call: TRBJ1-5; v_call: TRBV9; clone_size: NA; cdr3_aa: CASSVVRGGNQPQHF; cdr3_nt: TGTGCCAGCAGCGTAGTTCGGGGAGGCAATCAGCCCCAGCATTTT
cdr3_length: 12; d_call: NA; j_call: TRBJ2-2; v_call: TRBV6-5; clone_size: NA; cdr3_aa: CASSYRGGELFF; cdr3_nt: TGTGCCAGCAGTTACCGGGGCGGGGAGCTGTTTTTT
cdr3_length: 16; d_call: TRBD2; j_call: TRBJ2-3; v_call: TRBV29-1; clone_size: NA; cdr3_aa: CSVDFVAGDSTDTQYF; cdr3_nt: TGCAGCGTTGATTTTGTAGCGGGAGATAGCACAGATACGCAGTATTTT
cdr3_length: 15; d_call: NA; j_call: TRBJ2-1; v_call: TRBV7-2; clone_size: NA; cdr3_aa: CASSLVTGDYNEQFF; cdr3_nt: TGTGCCAGCAGCTTAGTTACGGGGGATTACAATGAGCAGTTCTTC
cdr3_length: 13; d_call: NA; j_call: TRBJ1-5; v_call: TRBV7-2; clone_size: few; cdr3_aa: CASSPQGNQPQHF; cdr3_nt: TGTGCCAGCAGCCCCCAGGGAAACCAGCCCCAGCATTTT
cdr3_length: 15; d_call: TRBD2; j_call: TRBJ2-7; v_call: TRBV7-9; clone_size: NA; cdr3_aa: CASSLVAGAIYEQYF; cdr3_nt: TGTGCCAGCAGCTTAGTAGCGGGGGCGATTTACGAGCAGTACTTC
cdr3_length: 12; d_call: NA; j_call: TRBJ1-6; v_call: TRBV15; clone_size: NA; cdr3_aa: CATSREGRPLHF; cdr3_nt: TGTGCCACCAGCAGGGAGGGCAGGCCCCTCCACTTT
cdr3_length: 15; d_call: NA; j_call: TRBJ1-2; v_call: TRBV29-1; clone_size: NA; cdr3_aa: CSVEDPLRGGGGYTF; cdr3_nt: TGCAGCGTTGAAGATCCGCTACGGGGCGGGGGCGGCTACACCTTC
cdr3_length: 14; d_call: NA; j_call: TRBJ1-6; v_call: TRBV12-5; clone_size: NA; cdr3_aa: CASGPAAGNSPLHF; cdr3_nt: TGTGCTAGTGGGCCGGCAGCGGGAAATTCACCCCTCCACTTT
cdr3_length: 14; d_call: NA; j_call: TRBJ1-2; v_call: TRBV4-3; clone_size: NA; cdr3_aa: CASSPRGGNYGYTF; cdr3_nt: TGCGCCAGCAGCCCGAGGGGGGGTAACTATGGCTACACCTTC
cdr3_length: 12; d_call: TRBD2; j_call: TRBJ2-3; v_call: TRBV7-2; clone_size: few; cdr3_aa: CASSWGGDTQYF; cdr3_nt: TGTGCCAGCAGCTGGGGGGGGGATACGCAGTATTTT
cdr3_length: 14; d_call: NA; j_call: TRBJ2-3; v_call: TRBV6-1; clone_size: NA; cdr3_aa: CASSESGSTDTQYF; cdr3_nt: TGTGCCAGCAGTGAATCCGGCAGCACAGATACGCAGTATTTT
cdr3_length: 13; d_call: NA; j_call: TRBJ1-2; v_call: TRBV4-3; clone_size: NA; cdr3_aa: CASSQDRVGGYTF; cdr3_nt: TGCGCCAGCAGCCAGGATAGGGTAGGAGGCTACACCTTC
cdr3_length: 13; d_call: TRBD2; j_call: TRBJ2-3; v_call: TRBV10-3; clone_size: NA; cdr3_aa: CAINRGVGDTQYF; cdr3_nt: TGTGCCATCAACCGGGGGGTTGGAGATACGCAGTATTTT
cdr3_length: 13; d_call: NA; j_call: TRBJ2-7; v_call: TRBV6-5; clone_size: NA; cdr3_aa: CASTGQGGYEQYF; cdr3_nt: TGTGCCAGCACCGGACAGGGAGGGTACGAGCAGTACTTC
cdr3_length: 14; d_call: TRBD2; j_call: TRBJ2-1; v_call: TRBV6-4; clone_size: few; cdr3_aa: CASSPRGDYNEQFF; cdr3_nt: TGTGCCAGCAGTCCGCGGGGGGACTACAATGAGCAGTTCTTC
cdr3_length: 16; d_call: TRBD2; j_call: TRBJ2-5; v_call: TRBV19; clone_size: NA; cdr3_aa: CASSIFLAGGSETQYF; cdr3_nt: TGTGCCAGTAGTATATTCCTAGCGGGGGGTTCAGAGACCCAGTACTTC
cdr3_length: 16; d_call: NA; j_call: TRBJ2-1; v_call: TRBV4-2; clone_size: NA; cdr3_aa: CASSQGLASSYNEQFF; cdr3_nt: TGTGCCAGCAGCCAAGGACTGGCAAGCTCCTACAATGAGCAGTTCTTC
cdr3_length: 14; d_call: TRBD1; j_call: TRBJ2-7; v_call: TRBV19; clone_size: NA; cdr3_aa: CASSNRDRTSKQYF; cdr3_nt: TGTGCCAGTAGTAACCGGGACAGAACCAGCAAGCAGTACTTC
cdr3_length: 18; d_call: NA; j_call: TRBJ2-3; v_call: TRBV11-2; clone_size: NA; cdr3_aa: CASSLDGLAPILTDTQYF; cdr3_nt: TGTGCCAGCAGCTTAGATGGGTTAGCCCCAATTCTCACAGATACGCAGTATTTT
cdr3_length: 13; d_call: NA; j_call: TRBJ2-3; v_call: TRBV25-1; clone_size: NA; cdr3_aa: CASSEGARDTQYF; cdr3_nt: TGTGCCAGCAGTGAAGGGGCGAGGGATACGCAGTATTTT
cdr3_length: 15; d_call: TRBD1; j_call: TRBJ2-1; v_call: TRBV5-8; clone_size: NA; cdr3_aa: CASSTGTGSYNEQFF; cdr3_nt: TGTGCCAGCAGTACCGGGACAGGGTCCTACAATGAGCAGTTCTTC
cdr3_length: 14; d_call: TRBD1; j_call: TRBJ1-6; v_call: TRBV6-4; clone_size: NA; cdr3_aa: CASSARDSNSPLHF; cdr3_nt: TGTGCCAGCAGTGCCCGGGACAGTAATTCACCCCTCCACTTT
cdr3_length: 15; d_call: NA; j_call: TRBJ2-2; v_call: TRBV11-2; clone_size: NA; cdr3_aa: CASSLDNSHAGELFF; cdr3_nt: TGTGCCAGCAGCTTAGATAATAGTCACGCCGGGGAGCTGTTTTTT
cdr3_length: 14; d_call: NA; j_call: TRBJ2-7; v_call: TRBV5-1; clone_size: once; cdr3_aa: CASSQQREGGEQYF; cdr3_nt: TGCGCCAGCAGCCAACAGAGGGAAGGGGGCGAGCAGTACTTC
cdr3_length: 16; d_call: NA; j_call: TRBJ1-1; v_call: TRBV19; clone_size: NA; cdr3_aa: CASSISRWNRDTEAFF; cdr3_nt: TGTGCCAGTAGTATAAGTCGGTGGAACAGGGACACTGAAGCTTTCTTT
cdr3_length: 13; d_call: NA; j_call: TRBJ2-1; v_call: TRBV11-3; clone_size: few; cdr3_aa: CASTPGDYNEQFF; cdr3_nt: TGTGCCAGCACGCCGGGGGACTACAATGAGCAGTTCTTC
cdr3_length: 13; d_call: NA; j_call: TRBJ2-1; v_call: TRBV5-4; clone_size: NA; cdr3_aa: CASSLEAWGEQFF; cdr3_nt: TGTGCCAGCAGCTTGGAGGCATGGGGTGAGCAGTTCTTC
cdr3_length: 14; d_call: NA; j_call: TRBJ2-3; v_call: TRBV6-5; clone_size: NA; cdr3_aa: CASHPGRVTDTQYF; cdr3_nt: TGTGCCAGCCATCCAGGACGAGTCACAGATACGCAGTATTTT
cdr3_length: 16; d_call: NA; j_call: TRBJ1-5; v_call: TRBV19; clone_size: NA; cdr3_aa: CASSIRIGGPSQPQHF; cdr3_nt: TGTGCCAGTAGTATTCGAATAGGGGGGCCCAGTCAGCCCCAGCATTTT
cdr3_length: 17; d_call: TRBD1; j_call: TRBJ1-6; v_call: TRBV6-1; clone_size: NA; cdr3_aa: CASSEARWTGRGSPLHF; cdr3_nt: TGTGCCAGCAGTGAAGCCCGCTGGACAGGGAGAGGTTCACCCCTCCACTTT
cdr3_length: 16; d_call: NA; j_call: TRBJ2-4; v_call: TRBV19; clone_size: NA; cdr3_aa: CASTGTARLAKNIQYF; cdr3_nt: TGTGCCAGTACCGGCACAGCAAGGCTAGCCAAAAACATTCAGTACTTC
cdr3_length: 15; d_call: NA; j_call: TRBJ2-7; v_call: TRBV18; clone_size: NA; cdr3_aa: CASSLRGQGQAEQYF; cdr3_nt: TGTGCCAGCTCACTTAGGGGTCAGGGTCAGGCCGAGCAGTACTTC
cdr3_length: 12; d_call: NA; j_call: TRBJ1-2; v_call: TRBV11-3; clone_size: NA; cdr3_aa: CASSLGGTGYTF; cdr3_nt: TGTGCCAGCAGCTTAGGGGGCACTGGCTACACCTTC
cdr3_length: 13; d_call: NA; j_call: TRBJ2-5; v_call: TRBV30; clone_size: NA; cdr3_aa: CASSGGDQETQYF; cdr3_nt: TGTGCCTCATCCGGTGGGGACCAAGAGACCCAGTACTTC
cdr3_length: 11; d_call: NA; j_call: TRBJ2-3; v_call: TRBV5-6; clone_size: NA; cdr3_aa: CASSLSDTQYF; cdr3_nt: TGTGCCAGCAGCTTGTCTGATACGCAGTATTTT
cdr3_length: 14; d_call: NA; j_call: TRBJ2-6; v_call: TRBV30; clone_size: NA; cdr3_aa: CAWNSGSGANVLTF; cdr3_nt: TGTGCCTGGAATTCAGGCTCTGGGGCCAACGTCCTGACTTTC
cdr3_length: 16; d_call: TRBD1; j_call: TRBJ1-6; v_call: TRBV7-2; clone_size: NA; cdr3_aa: CASSLAPGGNNSPLHF; cdr3_nt: TGTGCCAGCAGCTTAGCGCCAGGGGGGAATAATTCACCCCTCCACTTT
cdr3_length: 15; d_call: TRBD1; j_call: TRBJ1-5; v_call: TRBV7-2; clone_size: few; cdr3_aa: CASSPDRGRAQPQHF; cdr3_nt: TGTGCCAGCAGCCCCGACAGGGGTAGGGCACAGCCCCAGCATTTT
cdr3_length: 12; d_call: NA; j_call: TRBJ2-7; v_call: TRBV12-5; clone_size: NA; cdr3_aa: CASGPPSGEQYF; cdr3_nt: TGTGCTAGTGGTCCGCCCTCCGGGGAGCAGTACTTC
cdr3_length: 14; d_call: TRBD1; j_call: TRBJ2-7; v_call: TRBV5-1; clone_size: NA; cdr3_aa: CASSQGQGVHEQYF; cdr3_nt: TGCGCCAGCAGCCAGGGACAGGGTGTCCACGAGCAGTACTTC
cdr3_length: 13; d_call: NA; j_call: TRBJ1-2; v_call: TRBV4-1; clone_size: NA; cdr3_aa: CASSPTANYGYTF; cdr3_nt: TGCGCCAGCAGCCCGACAGCTAACTATGGCTACACCTTC
cdr3_length: 12; d_call: TRBD1; j_call: TRBJ2-1; v_call: TRBV27; clone_size: few; cdr3_aa: CASSYRGYEQFF; cdr3_nt: TGTGCCAGCAGTTACAGGGGCTATGAGCAGTTCTTC